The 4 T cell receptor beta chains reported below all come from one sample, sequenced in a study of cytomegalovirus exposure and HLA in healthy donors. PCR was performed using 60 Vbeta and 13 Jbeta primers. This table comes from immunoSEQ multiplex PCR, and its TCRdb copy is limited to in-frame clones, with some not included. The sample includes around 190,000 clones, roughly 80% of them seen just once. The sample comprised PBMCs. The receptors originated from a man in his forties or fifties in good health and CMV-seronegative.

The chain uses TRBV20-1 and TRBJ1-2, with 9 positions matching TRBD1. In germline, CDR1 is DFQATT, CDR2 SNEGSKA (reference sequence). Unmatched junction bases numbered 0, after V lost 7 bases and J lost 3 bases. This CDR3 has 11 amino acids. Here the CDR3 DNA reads TGCAGTGGGACAGGGGACTATGGCTACACCTTC. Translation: CSGTGDYGYTF.

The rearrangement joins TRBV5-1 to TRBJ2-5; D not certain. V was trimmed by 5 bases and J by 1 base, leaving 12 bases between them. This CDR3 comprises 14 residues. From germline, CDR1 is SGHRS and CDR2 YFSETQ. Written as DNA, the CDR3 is TGCGCCAGCAGTTATGACAACACCCAAGAGACCCAGTACTTC. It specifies CASSYDNTQETQYF. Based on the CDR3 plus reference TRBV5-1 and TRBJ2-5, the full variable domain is KAGVTQTPRYLIKTRGQQVTLSCSPISGHRSVSWYQQTPGQGLQFLFEYFSETQRNKGNFPGRFSGRQFSNSRSEMNVSTLELGDSALYLCASSYDNTQETQYFGPGTRLLVL.

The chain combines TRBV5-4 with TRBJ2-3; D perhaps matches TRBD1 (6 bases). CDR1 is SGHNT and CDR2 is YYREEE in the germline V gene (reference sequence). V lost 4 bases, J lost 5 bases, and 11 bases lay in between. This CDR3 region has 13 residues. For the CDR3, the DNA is TGTGCCAGCAGCGAGGGGGTGGGAGATACGCAGTATTTT. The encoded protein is CASSEGVGDTQYF.

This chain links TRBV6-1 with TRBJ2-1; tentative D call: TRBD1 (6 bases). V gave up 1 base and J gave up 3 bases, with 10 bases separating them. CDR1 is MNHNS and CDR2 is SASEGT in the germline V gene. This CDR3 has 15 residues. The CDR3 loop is CASSEEQGYYNEQFF. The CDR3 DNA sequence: TGTGCCAGCAGTGAAGAACAGGGTTACTACAATGAGCAGTTCTTC.